This T cell receptor beta chain comes out of a study of human T cells and chemical hapten exposure. TCRdb passed the RACE reads through MiXCR, listing each CDR3 protein once. The data show approximately 60,000 distinct CDR3 sequences, about 9.3% seen once. There are 13 residues in the CDR3. Looked up from germline, CDR1 is SQVTM and CDR2 is ANQGSEA. Trimming shortened V by 7 bases and J by 3 bases, and 16 bases separated the two germline ends. Time point noted: patch test 1, 2 weeks after DPC sensitization. Specified treatment: therapeutic diphenylcyclopropenone sensitization with weekly scalp DPC. Sequences were derived from whole blood, sampled in connection with sensitization to the hapten diphenylcyclopropenone (DPC). The receptor comes from a woman aged 40 to 50 with alopecia areata. Some clones in this sample may be carry-over from other donors' samples. The rearrangement links TRBV29-1 to TRBJ2-7, with TRBD1 as a possible D gene (6 bases). The CDR3 spells CSATKDSYYEQYF. The CDR3 nucleotides are TGCAGCGCTACGAAGGACAGCTACTACGAGCAGTACTTC.